Included here is one T cell receptor (beta chain) sequence, with context. Its cognate antigen is unknown. Primed by a sample-barcoded 5' primer and a J-beta primer mix, a second PCR proceeded for about 6 to 11 cycles. TCRdb independently ran MiXCR on the 5' RACE reads; one entry per CDR3 protein. The table includes over a million distinct CDR3 sequences, approximately 43% detected once. The sample originates from a study of blood T cells in healthy people across ages. Study as a whole: Per every two T cells, about one barcoded beta molecule was captured by template switching. Study findings and constraints: A strong correlation was found between TCR beta diversity and the percentage of naive T cells. Without sorted subsets, naive and antigen-experienced compartments could not be conclusively compared. Higher diversity and more naive CD4+ cells were features of long-lived donors, compared to aged donors.

The sequenced sample was blood. The sequence derives from a woman aged 18-29 years in good health.

The CDR3 nucleotides read TGTGCCAGCAGTTTATCTGCCAATTACTACACCGGGGAGCTGTTTTTT. It yields the protein CASSLSANYYTGELFF. J is TRBJ2-2 and V is TRBV27; D uncertain. The CDR3 sequence is 16 residues long. Germline lookup yields CDR1 MNHEY and CDR2 SMNVEV (reference sequence). Trimming took 0 bases from V and 3 from J, leaving 11 bases between them.